This T cell receptor (delta chain) was captured in a study of gamma-delta T cells after stem cell transplantation. TCRdb used CATT to re-call clones from the RT-PCR reads. The table records some 1,700 delta-chain clones, almost 4.5% of them present only once. This TCR was recovered from a human donor. It is not recorded whose cells these are; they may come from a transplant donor. Sequencing used gamma-delta T cells.

CDR3 sequence (DNA): TGTGCCTGTGACACCCTGGGGGATACGGGGTACACCGATAAACTCATCTTT. Translating it yields CACDTLGDTGYTDKLIF. The V and J genes are TRDV2 and TRDJ1; 12 bases fit TRDD3. Unmatched junction bases numbered 4, after V lost 0 bases and J lost 0 bases. This CDR3 is built from 17 residues. Germline V lookup: CDR1 GEAIGNYY, CDR2 EKD.